This T cell receptor (beta chain) originates from a study of T cells in Graves' hyperthyroidism and ophthalmopathy. J gave up 4 bases and V 3 bases, and 11 bases lay outside the gene matches. The CDR3 covers 16 residues. Germline loops: CDR1 KGHSH, CDR2 LQKENI. This clonotype has only a few counts. Its antigen is not known. Investigators excluded patients with uncontrolled infection, other autoimmune disease, pregnancy or lactation. What was amplified from RNA transcripts were TCR beta CDR3 regions. First-round RT-PCR with HTBI primers amplified the TCR CDR3 region. Each CDR3 protein is one row after TCRdb ran MiXCR on the multiplex PCR reads. The sample lists about 560,000 distinct CDR3 sequences; approximately 14% were seen once. Broader study findings: Blood also contained most expanded thyroid clonotypes above 0.001.

The receptor's source is a woman aged 25-40 years with Graves' hyperthyroidism. The material sequenced was blood. The chain has TRBV18 and TRBJ1-1; 7 bases agree with TRBD1. The chain's CDR3 is CASSPQRQGSGTEAFF. The CDR3 DNA follows: TGTGCCAGCTCACCCCAGAGACAGGGCTCGGGCACTGAAGCTTTCTTT. Full variable domain (rest looked up from reference TRBV18 and TRBJ1-1): NAGVMQNPRHLVRRRGQEARLRCSPMKGHSHVYWYRQLPEEGLKFMVYLQKENIIDESGMPKERFSAEFPKEGPSILRIQQVVRGDSAAYFCASSPQRQGSGTEAFFGQGTRLTVV.